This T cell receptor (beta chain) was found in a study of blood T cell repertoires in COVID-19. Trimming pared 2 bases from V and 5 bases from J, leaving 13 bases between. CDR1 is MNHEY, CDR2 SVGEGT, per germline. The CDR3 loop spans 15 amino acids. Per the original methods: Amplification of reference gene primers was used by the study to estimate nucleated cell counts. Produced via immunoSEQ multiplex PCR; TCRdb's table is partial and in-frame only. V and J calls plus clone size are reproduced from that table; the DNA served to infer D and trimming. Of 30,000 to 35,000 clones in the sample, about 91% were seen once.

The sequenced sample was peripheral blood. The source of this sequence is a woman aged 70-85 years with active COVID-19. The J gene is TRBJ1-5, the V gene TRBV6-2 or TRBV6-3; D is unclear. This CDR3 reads CASSYGEQAYQPQHF. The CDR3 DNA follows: TGTGCCAGCAGTTACGGCGAGCAGGCTTATCAGCCCCAGCATTTT.